A selection of T cell receptor beta chains follows, all from one sample in a study of human T cells and chemical hapten exposure. TCRdb fed the RACE reads into MiXCR, producing one record per CDR3 protein. Of about 40,000 distinct CDR3 sequences detected, about 3% appear once; the ten largest clones hold less than 8.5%. The sequenced sample was whole blood, obtained in connection with sensitization to the hapten diphenylcyclopropenone (DPC). Receptors originate from a man aged 35 to 55 with alopecia areata. Some clones in this sample may be carry-over from other donors' samples. The CDR3 runs from the conserved cysteine through the conserved F or W. D genes are given only for firm matches. A clone size is listed for some rows: how often the clone was seen (once, few, many), or a class if it is expanded.

TRBJ1-6 NA few TRBV6-5 TGTGCCAGCAGTTGGACTAGGGACAAAACTTCACCCCTCCACTTT CASSWTRDKTSPLHF
TRBJ1-4 TRBD1 few TRBV18 TGTGCCAGCTCACCACCTTCCGGGACAGGGAGTGAAAAACTGTTTTTT CASSPPSGTGSEKLFF
TRBJ1-4 TRBD1 few TRBV30 TGTGCCTGGAGCCCTCCGGGACAGGGGGACGAAAAACTGTTTTTT CAWSPPGQGDEKLFF
TRBJ1-5 NA NA TRBV4-2 TGTGCCAGCAGCCAAGATACATGGGGGGGCGAATTGAATCAGCCCCAGCATTTT CASSQDTWGGELNQPQHF
TRBJ1-2 NA NA TRBV27 TGTGCCAGCAGTCCGTACAGAAATAACTATGGCTACACCTTC CASSPYRNNYGYTF
TRBJ2-7 TRBD1 many TRBV6-5 TGTGCCAGCAGTTCGGACAGGGGACCCCCGTACGAGCAGTACTTC CASSSDRGPPYEQYF
TRBJ2-7 NA many TRBV18 TGTGCCAGCTCACCCTCCCGGTCGCCCTACGAGCAGTACTTC CASSPSRSPYEQYF
TRBJ2-1 NA NA TRBV20-1 TGCAGTTTCACACCGGCCCCCTACAATGAGCAGTTCTTC CSFTPAPYNEQFF
TRBJ2-7 TRBD2 few TRBV5-6 TGTGCCAGCAGCTTGAGGGCCCGAGGGACTAGCGTTGACGAGCAGTACTTC CASSLRARGTSVDEQYF
TRBJ2-5 NA many TRBV29-1 TGCAGCGTTGAACCGGGGACACTGGGAGAGACCCAGTACTTC CSVEPGTLGETQYF
TRBJ1-2 NA medium-sized TRBV7-9 TGTGCCAGCAGCCCACCCCTTGTGGGGGAAAACTATGGCTACACCTTC CASSPPLVGENYGYTF
TRBJ1-6 NA many TRBV30 TGTGCCTGGAGTGTAGGGAGTCCCCTCCACTTT CAWSVGSPLHF
TRBJ1-1 NA many TRBV28 TGTGCCAGCAGGCTCCCTCTGAACACTGAAGCTTTCTTT CASRLPLNTEAFF
TRBJ2-3 NA many TRBV12-3/TRBV12-4 TGTGCCAGCCACTCCCGGGATGTTCCATATACGCAGTATTTT CASHSRDVPYTQYF
TRBJ2-3 TRBD2 many TRBV12-3/TRBV12-4 TGTGCCAGCAGTGTAGCGGGAGTCAAGCCAGATACGCAGTATTTT CASSVAGVKPDTQYF
TRBJ2-7 TRBD1 few TRBV12-3/TRBV12-4 TGTGCCAGCAGTCCGGGACAGGGGCCCCTGTCCTACGAGCAGTACTTC CASSPGQGPLSYEQYF
TRBJ2-2 NA many TRBV6-2/TRBV6-3 TGTGCCAGCAGCAGTCAGGGATGGACCGGGGAGCTGTTTTTT CASSSQGWTGELFF
TRBJ2-1 NA few TRBV5-4 TGTGCCAGCAGCTTCCCGGGAGAGCAGTTCTTC CASSFPGEQFF
TRBJ2-7 NA many TRBV5-1 TGCGCCAGCAGCTCTCCGAAGGCAGGAGGCTACGAGCAGTACTTC CASSSPKAGGYEQYF
TRBJ1-4 TRBD1 many TRBV6-5 TGTGCCAGCAGTTACGTCCCTGGACAGGTAGCTGAAGAACTGTTTTTT CASSYVPGQVAEELFF
TRBJ1-5 NA few TRBV23-1 TGCGCCAGCACCAAGCCCCAGCATTTT CASTKPQHF
TRBJ2-7 TRBD2 many TRBV20-1 TGCAGTGCGCAAAGTCGGACTAGCGGAACCTACGAGCAGTACTTC CSAQSRTSGTYEQYF
TRBJ2-7 NA many TRBV20-1 TGCAGTGCTAGCCTGGCGTACGGCTACGAGCAGTACTTC CSASLAYGYEQYF
TRBJ2-7 TRBD1 many TRBV12-3/TRBV12-4 TGTGCCAGCAGTTTAGTACGGACAGGTATTGCCTACGAGCAGTACTTC CASSLVRTGIAYEQYF
TRBJ1-1 NA many TRBV12-3/TRBV12-4 TGTGCCAGCAGATTCGGATACACTGAAGCTTTCTTT CASRFGYTEAFF
TRBJ1-5 NA few TRBV18 TGTGCCAGCTCACCACCTAACAGAGTCAATCAGCCCCAGCATTTT CASSPPNRVNQPQHF
TRBJ2-7 TRBD2 few TRBV12-3/TRBV12-4 TGTGCCAGTGGGAGGGCCGACGAGCAGTACTTC CASGRADEQYF
TRBJ2-2 NA many TRBV28 TGTGCCAGCAGAGAAACAGGGATCGGGGAGCTGTTTTTT CASRETGIGELFF
TRBJ2-4 TRBD2 many TRBV28 TGTGCCAGCAGTGAGGGACTAGCGGGACCCAGGGGGGCCAAAAACATTCAGTACTTC CASSEGLAGPRGAKNIQYF
TRBJ2-1 TRBD2 many TRBV11-1 TGTGCCAGCAGCTTAGTGGGACTAGCGGGAGACAATGAGCAGTTCTTC CASSLVGLAGDNEQFF
TRBJ2-7 NA many TRBV10-3 TGTGCCATCAGCGAATATCGGGATGGCTACGAGCAGTACTTC CAISEYRDGYEQYF